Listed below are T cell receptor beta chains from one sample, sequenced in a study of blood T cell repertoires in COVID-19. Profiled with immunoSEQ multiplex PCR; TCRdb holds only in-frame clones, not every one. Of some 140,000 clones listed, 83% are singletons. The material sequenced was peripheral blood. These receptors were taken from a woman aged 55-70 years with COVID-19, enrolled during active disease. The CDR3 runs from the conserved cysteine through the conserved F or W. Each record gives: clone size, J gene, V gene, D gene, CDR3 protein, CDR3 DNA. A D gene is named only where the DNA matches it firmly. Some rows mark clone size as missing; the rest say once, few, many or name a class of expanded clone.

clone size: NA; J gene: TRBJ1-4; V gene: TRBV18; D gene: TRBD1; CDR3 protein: CASSSTGVATNEKLFF; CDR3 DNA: TGTGCCAGCTCATCTACAGGGGTGGCAACTAATGAAAAACTGTTTTTT
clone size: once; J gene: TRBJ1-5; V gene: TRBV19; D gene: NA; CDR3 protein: CASSIEAGYSNQPQHF; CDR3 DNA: TGTGCCAGTAGTATAGAGGCGGGGTACAGCAATCAGCCCCAGCATTTT
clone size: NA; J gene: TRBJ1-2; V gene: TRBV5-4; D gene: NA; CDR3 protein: CASSLLSVHSSYGYTF; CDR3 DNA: TGTGCCAGCAGCTTGTTGTCGGTACACTCTAGCTATGGCTACACCTTC
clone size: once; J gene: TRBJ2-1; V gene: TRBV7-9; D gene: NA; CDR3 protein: CASPDRQSYNEQFF; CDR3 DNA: TGTGCCAGCCCCGACCGACAGAGTTACAATGAGCAGTTCTTC
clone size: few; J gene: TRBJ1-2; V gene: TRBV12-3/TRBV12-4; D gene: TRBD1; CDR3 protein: CASSRDRRGYTF; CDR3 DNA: TGTGCCAGCAGTCGGGACAGGAGGGGCTACACCTTC
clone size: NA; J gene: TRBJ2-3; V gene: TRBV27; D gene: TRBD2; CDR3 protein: CASGVAGGTDTQYF; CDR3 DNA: TGTGCCAGCGGAGTAGCGGGAGGCACAGATACGCAGTATTTT
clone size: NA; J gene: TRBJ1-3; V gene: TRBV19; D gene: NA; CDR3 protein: CASSMGQTGNTIYF; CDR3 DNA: TGTGCCAGTAGTATGGGACAAACCGGAAACACCATATATTTT
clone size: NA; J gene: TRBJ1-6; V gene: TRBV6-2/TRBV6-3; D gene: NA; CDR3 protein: CASSRDRGSPLHF; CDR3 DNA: TGTGCCAGCAGCCGCGACCGGGGGTCACCCCTCCACTTT
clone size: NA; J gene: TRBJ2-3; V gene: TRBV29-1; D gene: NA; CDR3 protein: CSVGTGTDTQYF; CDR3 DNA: TGCAGCGTTGGGACTGGCACAGATACGCAGTATTTT
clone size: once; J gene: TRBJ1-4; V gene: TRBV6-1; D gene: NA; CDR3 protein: CASSEGGVTNEKLFF; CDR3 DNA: TGTGCCAGCAGTGAGGGGGGGGTTACTAATGAAAAACTGTTTTTT
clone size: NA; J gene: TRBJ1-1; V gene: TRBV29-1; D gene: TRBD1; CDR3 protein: CSVSTTGTGANTEAFF; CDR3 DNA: TGCAGCGTGTCAACAACCGGTACAGGGGCAAACACTGAAGCTTTCTTT
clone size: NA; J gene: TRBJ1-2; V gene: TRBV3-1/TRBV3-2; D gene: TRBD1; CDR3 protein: CASSQVGQGTSNYGYTF; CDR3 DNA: TGTGCCAGCAGCCAAGTGGGACAGGGGACTTCTAACTATGGCTACACCTTC
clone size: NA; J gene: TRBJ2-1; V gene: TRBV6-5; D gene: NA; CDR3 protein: CASSPTRNEQFF; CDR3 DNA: TGTGCCAGCAGCCCAACTAGAAATGAGCAGTTCTTC
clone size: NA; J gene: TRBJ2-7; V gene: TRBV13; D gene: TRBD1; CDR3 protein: CASSRRTGVKLRDEQYF; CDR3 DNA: TGTGCCAGCAGCCGAAGAACAGGGGTTAAGTTACGGGACGAGCAGTACTTC
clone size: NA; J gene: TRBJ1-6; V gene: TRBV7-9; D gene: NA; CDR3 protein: CASSLPGGELYNSPLHF; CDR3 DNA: TGTGCCAGCAGCCTCCCGGGGGGGGAACTATATAATTCACCCCTCCACTTT
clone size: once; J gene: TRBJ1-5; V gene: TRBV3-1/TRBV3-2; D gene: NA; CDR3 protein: CASSQANQPQHF; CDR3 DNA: TGTGCCAGCAGCCAAGCTAATCAGCCCCAGCATTTT
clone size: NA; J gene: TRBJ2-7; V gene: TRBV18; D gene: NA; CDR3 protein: CASSPLLGSGEPYEQYF; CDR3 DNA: TGTGCCAGCTCACCACTCCTCGGAAGCGGCGAACCCTACGAGCAGTACTTC
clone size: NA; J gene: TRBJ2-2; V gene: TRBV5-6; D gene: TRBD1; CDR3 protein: CASSLYRGYTGELFF; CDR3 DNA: TGTGCCAGCAGCTTGTACAGGGGTTACACCGGGGAGCTGTTTTTT
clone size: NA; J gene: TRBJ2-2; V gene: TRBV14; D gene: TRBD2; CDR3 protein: CASSSQLSGRNTGELFF; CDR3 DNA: TGTGCCAGCAGCTCCCAACTTAGCGGGAGGAACACCGGGGAGCTGTTTTTT
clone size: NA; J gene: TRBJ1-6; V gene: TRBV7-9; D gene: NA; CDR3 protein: CASSFRPPEDSPLHF; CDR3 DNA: TGTGCCAGCAGCTTTAGACCCCCTGAGGATTCACCCCTCCACTTT
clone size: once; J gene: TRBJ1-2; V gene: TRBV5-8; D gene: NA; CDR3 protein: CASSPGEVYGYTF; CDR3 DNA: TGTGCCAGCAGCCCCGGGGAAGTGTATGGCTACACCTTC
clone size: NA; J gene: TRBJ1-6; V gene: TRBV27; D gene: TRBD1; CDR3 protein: CASSQKTGGHNSPLHF; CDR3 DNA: TGTGCCAGCAGTCAAAAGACAGGGGGCCATAATTCACCCCTCCACTTT
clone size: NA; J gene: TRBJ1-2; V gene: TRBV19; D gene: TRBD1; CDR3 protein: CASSIGQGDYGYTF; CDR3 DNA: TGTGCCAGTAGCATAGGACAGGGTGACTATGGCTACACCTTC
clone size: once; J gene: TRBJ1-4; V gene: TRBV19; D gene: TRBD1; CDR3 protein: CASNSDRGGEKLFF; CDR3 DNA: TGTGCCAGTAACTCGGACAGGGGTGGTGAAAAACTGTTTTTT
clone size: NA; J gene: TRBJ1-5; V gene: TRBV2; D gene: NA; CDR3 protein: CASSESRVSNQPQHF; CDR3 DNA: TGTGCCAGCAGTGAAAGCAGGGTAAGCAATCAGCCCCAGCATTTT
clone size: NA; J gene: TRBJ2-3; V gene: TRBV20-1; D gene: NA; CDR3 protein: CSASPTETQYF; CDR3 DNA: TGCAGTGCTAGCCCCACGGAGACGCAGTATTTT
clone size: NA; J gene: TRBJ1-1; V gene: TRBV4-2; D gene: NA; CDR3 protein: CASSQDSDTEAFF; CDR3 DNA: TGTGCCAGCAGCCAAGACAGCGACACTGAAGCTTTCTTT
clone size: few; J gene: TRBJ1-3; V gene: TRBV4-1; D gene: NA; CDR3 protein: CASSQEPSEVSGNTIYF; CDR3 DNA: TGCGCCAGCAGCCAAGAGCCCAGTGAGGTCTCTGGAAACACCATATATTTT
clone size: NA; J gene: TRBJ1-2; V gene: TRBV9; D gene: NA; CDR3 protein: CASSVVQNYGYTF; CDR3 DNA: TGTGCCAGCAGCGTAGTGCAGAACTATGGCTACACCTTC
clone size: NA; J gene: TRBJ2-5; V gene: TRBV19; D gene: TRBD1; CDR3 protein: CASSRDRGIVETQYF; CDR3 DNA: TGTGCCAGTAGTAGGGACAGGGGGATCGTCGAGACCCAGTACTTC
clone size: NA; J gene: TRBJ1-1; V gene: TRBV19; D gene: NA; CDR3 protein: CASSRGFTEAFF; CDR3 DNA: TGTGCCAGTAGCAGGGGATTCACTGAAGCTTTCTTT
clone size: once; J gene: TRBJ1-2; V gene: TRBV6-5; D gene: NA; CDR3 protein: CASRPVDRPGYTF; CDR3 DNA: TGTGCCAGCAGACCTGTGGACAGACCGGGCTACACCTTC
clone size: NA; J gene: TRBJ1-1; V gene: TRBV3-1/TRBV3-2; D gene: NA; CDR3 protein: CASSQGNTEAFF; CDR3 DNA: TGTGCCAGCAGTCAGGGGAACACTGAAGCTTTCTTT
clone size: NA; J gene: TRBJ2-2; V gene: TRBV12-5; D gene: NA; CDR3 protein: CASVLDISNTGELFF; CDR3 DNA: TGTGCTAGTGTCCTGGACATTTCGAACACCGGGGAGCTGTTTTTT
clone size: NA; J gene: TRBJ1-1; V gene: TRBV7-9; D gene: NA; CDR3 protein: CASSERGTEAFF; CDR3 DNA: TGTGCCAGCAGCGAGCGAGGAACTGAAGCTTTCTTT
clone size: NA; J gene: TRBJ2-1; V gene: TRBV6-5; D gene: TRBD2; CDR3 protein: CASSYGLAGEEREQFF; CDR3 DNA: TGTGCCAGCAGTTACGGACTAGCGGGAGAAGAACGTGAGCAGTTCTTC
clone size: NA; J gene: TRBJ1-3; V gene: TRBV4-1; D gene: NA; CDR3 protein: CASSQDFQGVFGNTIYF; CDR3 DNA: TGCGCCAGCAGCCAAGATTTTCAAGGGGTCTTTGGAAACACCATATATTTT
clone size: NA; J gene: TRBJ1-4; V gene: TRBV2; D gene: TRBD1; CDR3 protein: CASSPGGEDEKLFF; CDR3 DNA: TGTGCCAGCAGTCCAGGGGGCGAAGATGAAAAACTGTTTTTT
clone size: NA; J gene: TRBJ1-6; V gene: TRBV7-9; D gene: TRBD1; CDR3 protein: CASSLVTGSRDNSPLHF; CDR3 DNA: TGTGCCAGCAGCTTAGTGACAGGGTCAAGGGATAATTCACCCCTCCACTTT
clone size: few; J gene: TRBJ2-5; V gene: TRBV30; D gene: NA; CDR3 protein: CAWSVPGGKYWEETQYF; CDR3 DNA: TGTGCCTGGAGTGTACCCGGCGGTAAGTACTGGGAAGAGACCCAGTACTTC
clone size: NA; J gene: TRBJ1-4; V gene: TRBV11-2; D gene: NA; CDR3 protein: CASSLEAGVGWTNEKLFF; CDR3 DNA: TGTGCCAGCAGCTTAGAGGCAGGGGTTGGGTGGACTAATGAAAAACTGTTTTTT
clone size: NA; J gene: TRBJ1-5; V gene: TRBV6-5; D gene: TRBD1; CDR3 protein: CASSQRQGTQPQHF; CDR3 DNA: TGTGCCAGCAGTCAACGACAGGGTACTCAGCCCCAGCATTTT
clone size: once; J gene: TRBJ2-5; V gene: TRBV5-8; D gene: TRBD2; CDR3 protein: CASSPSGGWQETQYF; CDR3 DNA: TGTGCCAGCAGCCCGAGCGGGGGGTGGCAGGAGACCCAGTACTTC
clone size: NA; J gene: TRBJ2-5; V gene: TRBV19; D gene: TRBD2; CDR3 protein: CATGLAGGRKEETQYF; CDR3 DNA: TGTGCCACTGGACTAGCGGGGGGACGGAAAGAAGAGACCCAGTACTTC
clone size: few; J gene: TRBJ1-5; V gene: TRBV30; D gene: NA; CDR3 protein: CAWSVTGGTSPQHF; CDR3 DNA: TGTGCCTGGAGTGTAACCGGGGGAACTTCCCCCCAGCATTTT
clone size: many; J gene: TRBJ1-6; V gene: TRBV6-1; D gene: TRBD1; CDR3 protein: CASSDRQGFGSPLHF; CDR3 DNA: TGTGCCAGCAGTGACCGACAGGGCTTTGGTTCACCCCTCCACTTT
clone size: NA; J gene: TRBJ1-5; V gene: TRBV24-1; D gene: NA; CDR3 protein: CATSGPILGQPQHF; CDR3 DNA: TGTGCCACCAGTGGCCCCATCCTCGGTCAGCCCCAGCATTTT
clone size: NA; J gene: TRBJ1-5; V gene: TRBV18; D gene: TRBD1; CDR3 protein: CASSPGQFNQPQHF; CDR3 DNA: TGTGCCAGCTCACCGGGACAGTTCAATCAGCCCCAGCATTTT
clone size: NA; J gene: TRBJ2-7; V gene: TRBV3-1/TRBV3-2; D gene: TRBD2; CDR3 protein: CASSPQGLAGDEQYF; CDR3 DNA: TGTGCCAGCAGCCCCCAGGGACTAGCGGGAGACGAGCAGTACTTC
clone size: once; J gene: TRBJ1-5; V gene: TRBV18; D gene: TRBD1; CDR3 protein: CASSPGQGNQPQHF; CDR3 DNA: TGTGCCAGCTCACCCGGACAGGGGAATCAGCCCCAGCATTTT
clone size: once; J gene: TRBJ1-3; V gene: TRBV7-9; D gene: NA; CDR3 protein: CASTPGQNSGNTIYF; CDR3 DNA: TGTGCCAGCACTCCTGGACAAAACTCTGGAAACACCATATATTTT